Listed below are T cell receptor beta chains from one sample, sequenced in a study of blood T cell repertoires in COVID-19. The method was immunoSEQ multiplex PCR; TCRdb's version includes in-frame clones alone and lacks a portion of them. The repertoire holds 200,000 or so clones, with more than 80% as singletons. The sample was peripheral blood. All receptors come from a man in his thirties or forties with COVID-19, enrolled during active disease. Both conserved end residues are trimmed from each CDR3.

v_gene: TRBV13
len: 14
j_gene: TRBJ2-2
CDR3aa: ASSLGSGSGTGELF

v_gene: TRBV24-1
len: 14
j_gene: TRBJ2-7
CDR3aa: ATSDPRTGGAYEQY

v_gene: TRBV7-2
len: 14
j_gene: TRBJ2-1
CDR3aa: ASSLGMGTGNNEQF

v_gene: TRBV7-2
len: 13
j_gene: TRBJ1-1
CDR3aa: ASSSRDRGDTEAF

v_gene: TRBV18
len: 14
j_gene: TRBJ2-4
CDR3aa: ASSPPNRGTKNIQY

v_gene: TRBV5-1
len: 14
j_gene: TRBJ2-7
CDR3aa: ASSLATSGTGYEQY

v_gene: TRBV12-3/TRBV12-4
len: 11
j_gene: TRBJ1-2
CDR3aa: ASSLLGAGGYT

v_gene: TRBV6-5
len: 13
j_gene: TRBJ1-3
CDR3aa: ASSQGQARGNTIY

v_gene: TRBV5-1
len: 14
j_gene: TRBJ2-1
CDR3aa: ASSLVPGTFYNEQF

v_gene: TRBV27
len: 12
j_gene: TRBJ1-5
CDR3aa: ASSPRGSNQPQH

v_gene: TRBV24-1
len: 11
j_gene: TRBJ1-2
CDR3aa: ATIIWGRCSYT

v_gene: TRBV28
len: 14
j_gene: TRBJ1-4
CDR3aa: ASSLGWETLNEKLF

v_gene: TRBV3-1/TRBV3-2
len: 11
j_gene: TRBJ1-3
CDR3aa: ASTREPGNTIY

v_gene: TRBV7-2
len: 13
j_gene: TRBJ2-7
CDR3aa: ASSPRAGQTYEQY

v_gene: TRBV5-1
len: 14
j_gene: TRBJ2-2
CDR3aa: ASSLSSGGRTGELF

v_gene: TRBV7-9
len: 9
j_gene: TRBJ1-4
CDR3aa: ASQNNEKLF

v_gene: TRBV25-1
len: 11
j_gene: TRBJ1-1
CDR3aa: ASSITGNTEAF

v_gene: TRBV5-1
len: 12
j_gene: TRBJ1-1
CDR3aa: ASSVGDMNTEAF

v_gene: TRBV9
len: 12
j_gene: TRBJ1-6
CDR3aa: ASSARTDDSPLH

v_gene: TRBV5-1
len: 10
j_gene: TRBJ1-1
CDR3aa: ASRTGDTEAF

v_gene: TRBV21-1
len: 16
j_gene: TRBJ1-2
CDR3aa: ASSKEEGQGVANYGYT

v_gene: TRBV6-5
len: 13
j_gene: TRBJ2-7
CDR3aa: ASSWTGQGTYEQY

v_gene: TRBV7-2
len: 13
j_gene: TRBJ2-5
CDR3aa: ASSFARGGGETQY

v_gene: TRBV18
len: 12
j_gene: TRBJ2-1
CDR3aa: ASSGTSGYNEQF

v_gene: TRBV7-2
len: 13
j_gene: TRBJ2-7
CDR3aa: ASSQTSGGTYEQY

v_gene: TRBV15
len: 12
j_gene: TRBJ1-1
CDR3aa: ATSRVAATGEAF

v_gene: TRBV28
len: 11
j_gene: TRBJ1-2
CDR3aa: ASSHSHFYGYT

v_gene: TRBV11-2
len: 13
j_gene: TRBJ1-2
CDR3aa: ASSLSGDSRYGYT

v_gene: TRBV30
len: 11
j_gene: TRBJ2-2
CDR3aa: AWDSGSSGELF

v_gene: TRBV7-9
len: 13
j_gene: TRBJ2-2
CDR3aa: ASSRDRAATGELF

v_gene: TRBV28
len: 15
j_gene: TRBJ1-1
CDR3aa: ASSLSHGGLGGTEAF

v_gene: TRBV11-1
len: 13
j_gene: TRBJ2-7
CDR3aa: ASSHERGFSYEQY

v_gene: TRBV27
len: 13
j_gene: TRBJ2-7
CDR3aa: ASRSGDYSSYEQY

v_gene: TRBV18
len: 13
j_gene: TRBJ1-1
CDR3aa: ASSRSTGKDTEAF

v_gene: TRBV5-4
len: 12
j_gene: TRBJ1-1
CDR3aa: ASSSVRGETEAF

v_gene: TRBV6-2/TRBV6-3
len: 12
j_gene: TRBJ2-7
CDR3aa: ASSGGLAPYEQY

v_gene: TRBV5-1
len: 13
j_gene: TRBJ2-7
CDR3aa: ASSLLGTGYYEQY

v_gene: TRBV6-5
len: 10
j_gene: TRBJ1-2
CDR3aa: ASRTVSYGYT

v_gene: TRBV5-6
len: 14
j_gene: TRBJ2-1
CDR3aa: ASSLRGRVSYNEQF

v_gene: TRBV6-5
len: 14
j_gene: TRBJ2-7
CDR3aa: ASSYSSPGTPYEQY